The 19 T cell receptor beta chains in this list originate from one sample, sequenced in a study of control samples from healthy donors and cancer patients. Some clones are missing from TCRdb's copy, which holds only in-frame ones; the method was immunoSEQ multiplex PCR. Among 150,000 or so clones listed, around 94% were seen once. The sequencing input was PBMCs. Every receptor here comes from a man aged 55 to 70 with colorectal cancer.

The V and J genes are TRBV7-6 and TRBJ2-7; D is undetermined. The CDR3 covers 14 residues. V lost 1 base to trimming and J lost 2 bases, with 9 bases between them. Germline loops: CDR1 SGHVS, CDR2 FNYEAQ. The CDR3 loop reads CASSLGQGTYEQYF. CDR3 bases: TGTGCCAGCAGCTTAGGCCAAGGGACCTACGAGCAGTACTTC.

V usage is TRBV2 and J usage is TRBJ1-1; 7 bases line up with TRBD1. This CDR3 region has 14 residues. The V and J ends lost 5 bases and 3 bases, in that order; junction bases with no gene match: 6. Germline V gives CDR1 SNHLY, CDR2 FYNNEI. CDR3 protein: CASSFTGDYTEAFF. CDR3 nucleotide sequence: TGTGCCAGCAGTTTTACAGGGGATTACACTGAAGCTTTCTTT.

The V gene is TRBV14, the J gene TRBJ2-7; perhaps TRBD1 as D (5 bases). The CDR3 is 14 residues long. Between the trimmed V and J ends, which lost 5 bases and 1 base, there was a span of 12 bases. Germline CDR1 is SGHDN and CDR2 is FVKESK. The CDR3 here is CASSRFQGSYEQYF. CDR3 coding DNA: TGTGCCAGCAGCAGATTCCAGGGTTCCTACGAGCAGTACTTC. Combining the CDR3 with reference TRBV14 and TRBJ2-7 gives the whole variable domain EAGVTQFPSHSVIEKGQTVTLRCDPISGHDNLYWYRRVMGKEIKFLLHFVKESKQDESGMPNNRFLAERTGGTYSTLKVQPAELEDSGVYFCASSRFQGSYEQYFGPGTRLTVT.

CDR3 in DNA: TGTGCCAGCAGTTACTCGACAGGTTCAACTAATGAAAAACTGTTTTTT. This translates into CASSYSTGSTNEKLFF. The V and J genes are TRBV6-6 and TRBJ1-4; weak D call: TRBD1 (6 bases). CDR3 size: 16 residues. Per germline, CDR1 MNHNY and CDR2 SVGAGI (reference sequence). The V end was cut by 0 bases, the J end by 0 bases, with 8 bases between.

V gene TRBV6-5 combines with J gene TRBJ2-1, with TRBD2 identical over 7 bases. Germline V gene data show CDR1 as MNHEY and CDR2 as SVGAGI. Trimming at V came to 9 bases and at J to 6 bases, leaving 8 bases not matched to a gene. CDR3 length: 13 residues. The CDR3 DNA sequence: TGTGCCAGTTCCCGGGGACTAACCAATGAGCAGTTCTTC. Its translation: CASSRGLTNEQFF.

The chain carries TRBV5-1 and TRBJ2-7; D gene ambiguous. The germline V gene encodes CDR1 SGHRS and CDR2 YFSETQ. Trimming cost V 0 bases and J 1 base, with 5 bases left between them. This CDR3 contains 13 residues. The CDR3 DNA is TGCGCCAGCAGCTTGGACAGATCCTACGAGCAGTACTTC. Its translation is CASSLDRSYEQYF.

The J gene is TRBJ2-2, the V gene TRBV28; a weak D match, TRBD1 (5 bases). Germline CDR1 reads MDHEN; CDR2 reads SYDVKM. This CDR3 region has 17 residues. Deletions cut 3 bases from V and 2 bases from J, with 16 bases between. This CDR3 reads CASSLRTETDNTGELFF. Here the CDR3 DNA reads TGTGCCAGCAGTTTGAGAACCGAGACAGATAACACCGGGGAGCTGTTTTTT.

The chain uses TRBV5-1 and TRBJ2-7; 11 positions agree with TRBD1. The J segment lost 3 bases and the V segment lost 7 bases, leaving 6 bases of the junction unmatched. This CDR3 comprises 14 residues. Germline CDR1 is SGHRS and CDR2 is YFSETQ. CDR3 amino acids: CASDSGTGGYEQYF. The CDR3 region has the DNA TGCGCCAGCGACTCCGGGACAGGGGGCTACGAGCAGTACTTC.

V usage is TRBV9 and J usage is TRBJ1-1; D perhaps matches TRBD1 (5 bases). Germline V gene data show CDR1 as SGDLS and CDR2 as YYNGEE. This CDR3 has 15 amino acids. The V and J ends lost 3 bases and 1 base respectively, with 13 bases between them. The CDR3 DNA follows: TGTGCCAGCAGCGAATGGGGCGTGGAGAACACTGAAGCTTTCTTT. The encoded protein is CASSEWGVENTEAFF. The whole variable domain, filled in from reference TRBV9 and TRBJ1-1, reads DSGVTQTPKHLITATGQRVTLRCSPRSGDLSVYWYQQSLDQGLQFLIQYYNGEERAKGNILERFSAQQFPDLHSELNLSSLELGDSALYFCASSEWGVENTEAFFGQGTRLTVV.

This rearrangement joins TRBV4-3 to TRBJ2-5; D might be TRBD2 (5 bases). V lost 4 bases and J 4 bases, leaving 16 bases between the germline ends. The CDR3 covers 15 residues. Germline assignment: CDR1 LGHNA and CDR2 YSLEER. The CDR3 is CASSPRHLGGETQYF. The CDR3 coding sequence is TGCGCCAGCAGCCCCCGACACCTAGGAGGAGAGACCCAGTACTTC.

The rearrangement uses TRBV2 and TRBJ2-5; D might be TRBD1 or TRBD2, each matching 5 bases. The germline CDR1 and CDR2 sequences are SNHLY and FYNNEI. Trimming left V 7 bases short and J 5 bases short, with 23 bases between. CDR3 length: 16 residues. The CDR3 spells CASNLGPGIGWETQYF. The CDR3 coding sequence is TGTGCCAGCAACCTGGGACCAGGGATCGGCTGGGAGACCCAGTACTTC. The full variable domain, completed using reference TRBV2 and TRBJ2-5, is EPEVTQTPSHQVTQMGQEVILRCVPISNHLYFYWYRQILGQKVEFLVSFYNNEISEKSEIFDDQFSVERPDGSNFTLKIRSTKLEDSAMYFCASNLGPGIGWETQYFGPGTRLLVL.

The rearrangement uses TRBV9 and TRBJ1-6; no reliable D call. The ends were cut back, 1 base at V and 9 bases at J, with 8 bases in the middle. CDR3 size: 13 residues. The germline V gene encodes CDR1 SGDLS and CDR2 YYNGEE. CDR3 protein: CASSVRAGSPLHF. The CDR3 bases are TGTGCCAGCAGCGTACGGGCGGGTTCACCCCTCCACTTT.

The V gene is TRBV3-1 (or the pseudogene TRBV3-2), the J gene TRBJ1-1; D is undetermined. The V gene's germline CDR1 is LGHDT and CDR2 YNNKEL (reference sequence). The CDR3 runs to 14 residues. V dropped 0 bases and J dropped 0 bases, with 5 bases sitting between them. The chain's CDR3 is CASSQERLNTEAFF. CDR3 DNA sequence: TGTGCCAGCAGCCAAGAGCGTTTGAACACTGAAGCTTTCTTT.

This rearrangement joins TRBV5-1 to TRBJ2-1, with D maybe TRBD2 (5 bases). This CDR3 spans 17 amino acids. Germline V lookup: CDR1 SGHRS, CDR2 YFSETQ. The V and J ends lost 1 base and 1 base respectively, with 15 bases between them. CDR3 bases: TGCGCCAGCAGCTTGATGGCTCTCGCGGGTTCCTACAATGAGCAGTTCTTC. Its translation is CASSLMALAGSYNEQFF. Variable domain in full (rest from reference TRBV5-1 and TRBJ2-1): KAGVTQTPRYLIKTRGQQVTLSCSPISGHRSVSWYQQTPGQGLQFLFEYFSETQRNKGNFPGRFSGRQFSNSRSEMNVSTLELGDSALYLCASSLMALAGSYNEQFFGPGTRLTVL.

This clone showed up just a few times. The chain couples TRBV6-5 to TRBJ1-1; no clear D gene. Germline loops: CDR1 MNHEY, CDR2 SVGAGI. This CDR3 has 16 residues. V was shortened by 3 bases and J by 1 base, with 15 bases between the two germline ends. The chain's CDR3 is CASSYSQKYGNTEAFF. CDR3 bases: TGTGCCAGCAGTTATTCGCAAAAGTACGGGAACACTGAAGCTTTCTTT.

This chain connects TRBV10-3 to TRBJ1-5; D perhaps matches TRBD1 (5 bases). CDR1 and CDR2 (germline): ENHRY, SYGVKD. Trimming stripped 4 bases from V and 5 bases from J, with 15 bases between. This CDR3 is built from 15 residues. The CDR3 sequence is CAISGGAGTDQPQHF. CDR3 DNA: TGTGCCATCAGTGGCGGGGCGGGGACTGATCAGCCCCAGCATTTT.

V gene TRBV5-6 combines with J gene TRBJ2-7; 8 bases are a match to TRBD1. CDR3 length equals 15 residues. V lost 1 base to trimming and J lost 2 bases; unmatched junction nucleotides: 5. Germline V gene data show CDR1 as SGHDT and CDR2 as YYEEEE. The chain's CDR3 is CASSLTTGGPYEQYF. The CDR3 DNA reads TGTGCCAGCAGCTTGACAACAGGGGGACCCTACGAGCAGTACTTC.

This clone has only a few counts. This chain uses TRBV6-5 with TRBJ1-6; TRBD1 aligns across 7 bases. The CDR3 is made up of 16 amino acids. The J segment lost 3 bases and the V segment lost 2 bases, leaving 4 bases of the junction unmatched. Germline lookup yields CDR1 MNHEY and CDR2 SVGAGI. The CDR3 nucleotides are TGTGCCAGCAGTTACGGGACAGTGATCTATAATTCACCCCTCCACTTT. Protein sequence: CASSYGTVIYNSPLHF.

This sequence joins TRBV12-3 or TRBV12-4 and TRBJ2-7, with D unresolved. This CDR3 is built from 13 residues. With 2 bases removed from V and 2 bases from J, the gap between germline ends came to 7 bases. CDR3 coding DNA: TGTGCCAGCAGTTTATTCGGAGCCTACGAGCAGTACTTC. Its protein is CASSLFGAYEQYF.